This T cell receptor beta chain was captured by sequencing in a study of control samples from healthy donors and cancer patients. The J segment lost 4 bases and the V segment lost 5 bases, leaving 3 bases of the junction unmatched. This CDR3 spans 13 amino acids. CDR1 and CDR2 (germline): WNHNN, SYGVQD (reference sequence). This clone was seen just once. Clones were read by immunoSEQ multiplex PCR, and TCRdb kept only the in-frame ones, dropping some. The sample has 150,000 or so clones; about 94% are singletons. The sequence derives from a man between 40 and 49 years old in good health. The chain has TRBV10-1 and TRBJ2-7, with TRBD2 matching 9 bases. The sample was blood. The DNA for the CDR3 is TGCGCCAGCAGTCCTAGCGGGGCTTACGAGCAGTACTTC. Encoded protein: CASSPSGAYEQYF.